A single TCR beta chain is shown here with its context. The sample belongs to a study of blood T cell repertoires in COVID-19. This CDR3 spans 16 amino acids. The V gene's germline CDR1 is LNHDA and CDR2 SQIVND (reference sequence). V trimming: 7 bases; J trimming: 2 bases; junction bases outside the gene matches: 13. Data came from immunoSEQ multiplex PCR; TCRdb stores just in-frame clones and leaves some out. The table has some 380,000 clones, over 75% seen once. Participants came from some 26 US areas, aged roughly 18 to 100 years. Source material: PBMCs or T cells enriched from blood (not recorded which). This clonotype was obtained from a woman between 40 and 50 years old with acute COVID-19. V is TRBV19 and J is TRBJ2-5, with 7 positions matching TRBD1. The CDR3 protein is CASTNRFGTDQETQYF. The CDR3 DNA reads as TGTGCCAGTACTAATAGATTCGGGACAGATCAAGAGACCCAGTACTTC.